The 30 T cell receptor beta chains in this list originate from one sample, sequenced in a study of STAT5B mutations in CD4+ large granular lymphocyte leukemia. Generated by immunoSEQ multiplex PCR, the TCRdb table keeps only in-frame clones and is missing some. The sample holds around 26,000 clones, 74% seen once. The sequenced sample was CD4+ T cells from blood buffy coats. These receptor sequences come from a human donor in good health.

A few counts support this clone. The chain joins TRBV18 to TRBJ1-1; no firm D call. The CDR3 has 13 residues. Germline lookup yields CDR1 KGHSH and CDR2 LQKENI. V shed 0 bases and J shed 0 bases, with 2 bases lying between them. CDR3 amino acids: CASSPPVNTEAFF. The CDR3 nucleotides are TGTGCCAGCTCACCACCGGTGAACACTGAAGCTTTCTTT.

The CDR3 is CASSQSLLRVAEKLFF. CDR3 sequence (DNA): TGCGCCAGCAGCCAAAGTCTTTTACGGGTCGCTGAAAAACTGTTTTTT. This chain joins TRBV4-1 and TRBJ1-4; D is undetermined. CDR1 MGHRA and CDR2 YSYEKL come from the germline V gene. V lost 2 bases to trimming and J lost 7 bases, with 17 bases between them. The CDR3 length is 16 residues.

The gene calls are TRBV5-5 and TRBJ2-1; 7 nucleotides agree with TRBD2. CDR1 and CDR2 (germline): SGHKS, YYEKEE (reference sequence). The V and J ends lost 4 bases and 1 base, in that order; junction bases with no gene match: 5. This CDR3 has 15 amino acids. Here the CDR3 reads CASSLGGRSYNEQFF. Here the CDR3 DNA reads TGTGCCAGCAGCCTGGGGGGGAGGTCCTACAATGAGCAGTTCTTC.

The DNA for the CDR3 is TGTGCCAGCTCGCGGGATCCGTCCTACGAGCAGTACTTC. This sequence encodes CASSRDPSYEQYF. The chain couples TRBV18 to TRBJ2-7; D perhaps matches TRBD2 (6 bases). This CDR3 is 13 amino acids long. Germline CDR1 reads KGHSH; CDR2 reads LQKENI. With 6 bases removed from V and 1 base from J, the gap between germline ends came to 10 bases.

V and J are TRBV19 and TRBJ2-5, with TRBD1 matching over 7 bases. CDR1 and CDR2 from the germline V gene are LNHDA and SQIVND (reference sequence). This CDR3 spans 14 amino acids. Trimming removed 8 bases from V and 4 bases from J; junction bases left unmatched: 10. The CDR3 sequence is CASGTQGWGETQYF. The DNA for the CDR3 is TGTGCCAGTGGAACACAGGGGTGGGGAGAGACCCAGTACTTC.

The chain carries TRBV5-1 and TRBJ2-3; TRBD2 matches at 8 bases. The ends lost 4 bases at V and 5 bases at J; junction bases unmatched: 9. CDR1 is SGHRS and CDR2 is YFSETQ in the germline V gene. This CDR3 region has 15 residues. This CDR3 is CASSLGTGGVDTQYF. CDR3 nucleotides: TGCGCCAGCAGCCTAGGAACGGGGGGGGTAGATACGCAGTATTTT.

CDR3 DNA sequence: TGTGCCAGCAGCTTAAGGGGAGGGCAGAACACCGGGGAGCTGTTTTTT. It codes for CASSLRGGQNTGELFF. The chain is built from TRBV7-2 and TRBJ2-2, with 7 nucleotides matching TRBD2. Germline loops: CDR1 SGHTA, CDR2 FQGNSA. The CDR3 consists of 16 residues. V dropped 2 bases and J dropped 1; count of bases not matched to a gene: 4.

The CDR3 here is CASSFQGPLTDTQYF. CDR3 nucleotide sequence: TGCGCCAGCAGCTTTCAGGGGCCGCTCACAGATACGCAGTATTTT. The chain links TRBV5-1 to TRBJ2-3; weak D call: TRBD1 (6 bases). The CDR3 runs to 15 residues. V was pared by 2 bases and J by 2 bases, with 12 bases between. From germline, CDR1 is SGHRS and CDR2 YFSETQ. The entire variable domain, with the rest obtained from reference TRBV5-1 and TRBJ2-3, is as follows: KAGVTQTPRYLIKTRGQQVTLSCSPISGHRSVSWYQQTPGQGLQFLFEYFSETQRNKGNFPGRFSGRQFSNSRSEMNVSTLELGDSALYLCASSFQGPLTDTQYFGPGTRLTVL.

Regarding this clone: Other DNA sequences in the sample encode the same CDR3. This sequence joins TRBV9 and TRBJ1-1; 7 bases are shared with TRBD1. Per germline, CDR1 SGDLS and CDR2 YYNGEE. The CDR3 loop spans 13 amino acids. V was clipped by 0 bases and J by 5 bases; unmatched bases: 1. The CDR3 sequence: CASSVGTGTEAFF. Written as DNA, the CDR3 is TGTGCCAGCAGCGTAGGGACAGGTACTGAAGCTTTCTTT.

The CDR3 loop reads CSAREAFF. The DNA for the CDR3 is TGCAGTGCCCGCGAAGCTTTCTTT. The chain combines TRBV20-1 with TRBJ1-1; D gene unclear. V was clipped by 6 bases and J by 8 bases, with 4 bases between them. The germline CDR1 and CDR2 sequences are DFQATT and SNEGSKA (reference sequence). The CDR3 sequence is 8 residues long.

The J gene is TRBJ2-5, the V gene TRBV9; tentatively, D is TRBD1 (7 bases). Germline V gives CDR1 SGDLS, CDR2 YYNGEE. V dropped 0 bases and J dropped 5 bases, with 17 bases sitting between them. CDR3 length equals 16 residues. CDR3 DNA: TGTGCCAGCAGCGTAGTAGGAGGGGGCGGTTCGGAGACCCAGTACTTC. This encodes CASSVVGGGGSETQYF.

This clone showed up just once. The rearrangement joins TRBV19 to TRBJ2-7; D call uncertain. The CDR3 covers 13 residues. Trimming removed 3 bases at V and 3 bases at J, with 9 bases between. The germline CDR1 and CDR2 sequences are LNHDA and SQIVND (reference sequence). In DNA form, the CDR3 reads TGTGCCAGTAGTATTCTTCCAGGCTACGAGCAGTACGTC. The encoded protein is CASSILPGYEQYV.

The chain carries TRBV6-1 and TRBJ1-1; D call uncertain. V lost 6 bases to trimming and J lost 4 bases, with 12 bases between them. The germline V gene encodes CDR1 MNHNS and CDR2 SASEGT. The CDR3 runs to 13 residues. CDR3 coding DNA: TGTGCCAGCAGCCGCGACACCGCCACTGAAGCTTTCTTT. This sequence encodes CASSRDTATEAFF.

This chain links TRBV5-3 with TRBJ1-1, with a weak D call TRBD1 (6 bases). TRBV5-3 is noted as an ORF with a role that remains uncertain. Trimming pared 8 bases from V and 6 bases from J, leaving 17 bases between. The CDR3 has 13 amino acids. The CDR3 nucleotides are TGTGCCAGCAGCCACGCAGGGGTCGCTGAAGCTTTCTTT. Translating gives CASSHAGVAEAFF.

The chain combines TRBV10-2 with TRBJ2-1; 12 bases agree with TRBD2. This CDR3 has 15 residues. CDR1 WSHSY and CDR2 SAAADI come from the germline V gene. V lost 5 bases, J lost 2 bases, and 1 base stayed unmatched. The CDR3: CASSLAGGAYNEQFF. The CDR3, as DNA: TGCGCCAGCAGTCTAGCGGGAGGGGCCTACAATGAGCAGTTCTTC.

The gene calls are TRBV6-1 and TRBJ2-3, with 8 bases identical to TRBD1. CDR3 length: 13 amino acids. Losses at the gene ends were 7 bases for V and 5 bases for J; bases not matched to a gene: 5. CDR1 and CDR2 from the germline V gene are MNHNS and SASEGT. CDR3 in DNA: TGTGCCAGCACTGGACAGGGTAAAGATACGCAGTATTTT. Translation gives CASTGQGKDTQYF.

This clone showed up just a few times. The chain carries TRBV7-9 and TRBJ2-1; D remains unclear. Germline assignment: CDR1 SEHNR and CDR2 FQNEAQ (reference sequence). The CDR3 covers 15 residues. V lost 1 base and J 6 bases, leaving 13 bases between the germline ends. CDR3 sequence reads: CASSLGHSRVNEQFF. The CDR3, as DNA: TGTGCCAGCAGCTTAGGTCATTCTCGGGTCAATGAGCAGTTCTTC.

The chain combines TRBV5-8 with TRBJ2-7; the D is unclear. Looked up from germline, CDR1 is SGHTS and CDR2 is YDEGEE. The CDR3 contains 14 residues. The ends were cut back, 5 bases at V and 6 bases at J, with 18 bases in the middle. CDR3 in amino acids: CASSFRNPGSEQYV. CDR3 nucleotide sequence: TGTGCCAGCAGTTTCCGAAACCCTGGGTCCGAGCAGTACGTC.

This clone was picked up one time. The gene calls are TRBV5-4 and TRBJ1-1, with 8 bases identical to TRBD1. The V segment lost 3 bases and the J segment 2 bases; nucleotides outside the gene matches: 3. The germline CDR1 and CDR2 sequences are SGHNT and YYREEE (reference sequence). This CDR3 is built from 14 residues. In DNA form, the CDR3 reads TGTGCCAGCAGCTCGACAGGGGAAAACACTGAAGCTTTCTTT. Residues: CASSSTGENTEAFF.

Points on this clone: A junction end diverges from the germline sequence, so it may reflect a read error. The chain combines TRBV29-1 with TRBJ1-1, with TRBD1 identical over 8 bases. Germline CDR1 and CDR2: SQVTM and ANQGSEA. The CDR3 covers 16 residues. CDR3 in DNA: TGCAGCGTCCCCCGTGACAGGGGTAGGGTGAACGCTGAAGCTTTCTTT. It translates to CSVPRDRGRVNAEAFF.

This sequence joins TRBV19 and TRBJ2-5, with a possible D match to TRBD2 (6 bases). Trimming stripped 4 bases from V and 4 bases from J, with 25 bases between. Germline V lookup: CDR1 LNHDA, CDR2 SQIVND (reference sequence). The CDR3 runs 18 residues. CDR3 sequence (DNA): TGTGCCAGTAGTACAACCCTCACCCTCGCGGGACCGGGAGAGACCCAGTACTTC. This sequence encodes CASSTTLTLAGPGETQYF. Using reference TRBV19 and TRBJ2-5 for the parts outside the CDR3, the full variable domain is DGGITQSPKYLFRKEGQNVTLSCEQNLNHDAMYWYRQDPGQGLRLIYYSQIVNDFQKGDIAEGYSVSREKKESFPLTVTSAQKNPTAFYLCASSTTLTLAGPGETQYFGPGTRLLVL.

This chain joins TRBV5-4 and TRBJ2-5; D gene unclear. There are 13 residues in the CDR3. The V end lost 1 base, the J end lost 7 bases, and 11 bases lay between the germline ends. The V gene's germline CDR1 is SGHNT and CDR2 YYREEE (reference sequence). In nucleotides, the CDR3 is TGTGCCAGCAGCTTGCCGGGCCGAGCGACCCAGTACTTC. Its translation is CASSLPGRATQYF. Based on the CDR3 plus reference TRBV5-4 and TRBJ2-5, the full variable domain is ETGVTQSPTHLIKTRGQQVTLRCSSQSGHNTVSWYQQALGQGPQFIFQYYREEENGRGNFPPRFSGLQFPNYSSELNVNALELDDSALYLCASSLPGRATQYFGPGTRLLVL.

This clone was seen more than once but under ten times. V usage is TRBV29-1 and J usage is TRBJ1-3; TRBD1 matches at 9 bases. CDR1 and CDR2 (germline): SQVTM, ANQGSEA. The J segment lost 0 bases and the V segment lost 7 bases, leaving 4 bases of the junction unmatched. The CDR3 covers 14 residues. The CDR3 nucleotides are TGCAGCGGTAAGACAGGGGGCTCTGGAAACACCATATATTTT. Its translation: CSGKTGGSGNTIYF.

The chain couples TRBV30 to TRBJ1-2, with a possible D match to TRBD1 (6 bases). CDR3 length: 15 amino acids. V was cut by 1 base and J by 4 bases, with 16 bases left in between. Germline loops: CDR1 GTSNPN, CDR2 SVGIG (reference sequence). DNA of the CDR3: TGTGCCTGGAGTGCGCCGCATGGGGGCTGCTATGGCTACACCTTC. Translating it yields CAWSAPHGGCYGYTF.

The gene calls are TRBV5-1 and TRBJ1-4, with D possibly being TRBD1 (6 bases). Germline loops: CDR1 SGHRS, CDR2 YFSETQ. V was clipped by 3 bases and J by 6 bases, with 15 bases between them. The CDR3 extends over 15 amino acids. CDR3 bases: TGCGCCAGCAGCTGGGGCCCAGGGGATGATGAAAAACTGTTTTTT. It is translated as CASSWGPGDDEKLFF.

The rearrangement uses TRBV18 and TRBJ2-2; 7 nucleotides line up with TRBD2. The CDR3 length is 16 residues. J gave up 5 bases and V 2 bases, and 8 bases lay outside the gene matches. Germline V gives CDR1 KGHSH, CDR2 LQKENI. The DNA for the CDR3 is TGTGCCAGCTCACCAGCTAGCGGAGGGGAAACCGGGGAGCTGTTTTTT. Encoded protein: CASSPASGGETGELFF.

CDR3 amino acids: CSVALRGRMNTEAFF. In DNA form, the CDR3 reads TGCAGCGTTGCTCTCCGGGGCCGGATGAACACTGAAGCTTTCTTT. This rearrangement joins TRBV29-1 to TRBJ1-1, with D possibly TRBD1 on 5 matching bases. The CDR3 runs to 15 residues. Trimming removed 4 bases at V and 0 bases at J, with 15 bases between. From germline, CDR1 is SQVTM and CDR2 ANQGSEA.

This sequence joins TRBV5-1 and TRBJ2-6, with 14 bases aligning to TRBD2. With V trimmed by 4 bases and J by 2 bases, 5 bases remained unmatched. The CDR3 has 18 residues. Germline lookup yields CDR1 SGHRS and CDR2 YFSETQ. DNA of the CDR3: TGCGCCAGCAGCGCCTGGACTAGCGGGAGGACTGGGGCCAACGTCCTGACTTTC. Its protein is CASSAWTSGRTGANVLTF.

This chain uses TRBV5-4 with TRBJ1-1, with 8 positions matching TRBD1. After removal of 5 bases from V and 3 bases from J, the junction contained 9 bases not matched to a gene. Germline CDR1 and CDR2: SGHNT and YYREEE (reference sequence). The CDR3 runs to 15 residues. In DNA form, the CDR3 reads TGTGCCAGCAGATCCGCCAGGGGGCTAGACACTGAAGCTTTCTTT. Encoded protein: CASRSARGLDTEAFF.

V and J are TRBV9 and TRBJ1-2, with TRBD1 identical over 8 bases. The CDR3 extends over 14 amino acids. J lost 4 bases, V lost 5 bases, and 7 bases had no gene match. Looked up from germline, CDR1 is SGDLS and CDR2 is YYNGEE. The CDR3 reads CASSPQGGVYGYTF. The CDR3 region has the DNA TGTGCCAGCAGTCCACAGGGGGGGGTCTATGGCTACACCTTC.